The rows below give T cell receptor beta chains drawn from one sample of a study of T cell responses to AZD1222 COVID-19 vaccine. Profiling relied on immunoSEQ multiplex PCR, and the TCRdb table lists in-frame clones only, not all of them. This table holds fewer than 150,000 clones, about 80% found once. The sample was peripheral blood, taken on day 0 of AZD1222 vaccination. These receptor sequences come from an adult in good health. Both conserved end residues are part of each CDR3. The D gene is left open where the match is weak. Clone sizes are given selectively: once, few, many, or a class where the clone is expanded.

v_call	d_call	j_call	clone_size	cdr3_aa	cdr3_nt
TRBV5-6	TRBD1	TRBJ2-7	-	CASSLPTRDREYF	TGTGCCAGCAGCTTGCCGACCCGGGACAGGGAGTACTTC
TRBV7-3	-	TRBJ1-1	-	CASSMAAGYGEAFF	TGTGCCAGCAGTATGGCCGCCGGATATGGTGAAGCTTTCTTT
TRBV2	-	TRBJ1-2	-	CASSRQEGGYTF	TGTGCCAGCAGTCGGCAGGAGGGGGGCTACACCTTC
TRBV5-1	-	TRBJ2-3	-	CASSLEQPSTDTQYF	TGCGCCAGCAGCTTGGAGCAACCGAGCACAGATACGCAGTATTTT
TRBV2	-	TRBJ1-1	-	CANSPTGGGTEAFF	TGTGCCAACTCCCCCACCGGGGGGGGGACTGAAGCTTTCTTT
TRBV7-3	TRBD2	TRBJ2-3	once	CASSSSGASTDTQYF	TGTGCCAGCAGCTCTAGCGGGGCGAGCACAGATACGCAGTATTTT
TRBV2	-	TRBJ1-5	-	CASSFDGDNQPQHF	TGTGCCAGCAGTTTTGACGGAGACAATCAGCCCCAGCATTTT
TRBV6-5	-	TRBJ1-2	-	CASTRGGGYGYTF	TGTGCCAGCACCCGAGGCGGGGGCTATGGCTACACCTTC
TRBV10-3	-	TRBJ2-3	-	CAISIQGLSTDTQYF	TGTGCCATCAGTATACAGGGACTGAGCACAGATACGCAGTATTTT
TRBV19	TRBD1	TRBJ1-5	-	CASTTGATFGPYQPQHF	TGTGCCAGTACAACAGGGGCGACTTTCGGACCATATCAGCCCCAGCATTTT
TRBV7-2	-	TRBJ1-6	once	CASSLEGRTDSPLHF	TGTGCCAGCAGCTTAGAAGGCCGGACAGATTCACCCCTCCACTTT
TRBV5-1	-	TRBJ1-1	-	CASRPREGNTEAFF	TGCGCCAGCAGACCAAGGGAGGGGAACACTGAAGCTTTCTTT
TRBV5-6	-	TRBJ1-4	-	CASSITAANEKLFF	TGTGCCAGCAGCATCACTGCGGCTAATGAAAAACTGTTTTTT
TRBV7-6	TRBD1	TRBJ2-1	-	CASSLGQLNYNEQFF	TGTGCCAGCAGCCTGGGACAGTTGAACTACAATGAGCAGTTCTTC
TRBV12-5	TRBD1	TRBJ1-1	-	CASAYEGGVGTEAFF	TGTGCTAGTGCTTACGAAGGGGGCGTAGGAACTGAAGCTTTCTTT
TRBV15	-	TRBJ2-7	-	CATSRDQREDEQYF	TGTGCCACCAGCAGAGATCAGAGGGAAGACGAGCAGTACTTC
TRBV12-5	TRBD1	TRBJ2-5	-	CASEKGTGPGRETQYF	TGTGCTAGTGAAAAAGGGACAGGGCCTGGTAGAGAGACCCAGTACTTC
TRBV24-1	TRBD2	TRBJ2-1	-	CATSGFGGEIVNEQFF	TGTGCCACCAGTGGTTTTGGGGGGGAGATCGTCAATGAGCAGTTCTTC
TRBV2	-	TRBJ1-1	-	CASSYQQVESTEAFF	TGTGCCAGCAGTTATCAACAGGTGGAAAGCACTGAAGCTTTCTTT
TRBV6-6	TRBD1	TRBJ1-1	-	CASSRPGQGAHRLNTEAFF	TGTGCCAGCAGTCGACCGGGACAGGGGGCGCATCGCCTGAACACTGAAGCTTTCTTT
TRBV28	-	TRBJ1-2	few	CASSSTAYGYGYTF	TGTGCCAGCAGCTCCACAGCCTATGGATATGGCTACACCTTC
TRBV5-1	-	TRBJ2-7	-	CASSLVQGSSYEQYF	TGCGCCAGCAGCTTGGTCCAGGGCAGCTCCTACGAGCAGTACTTC
TRBV12-3/TRBV12-4	-	TRBJ1-3	once	CASDPEEGNTIYF	TGTGCCAGCGATCCCGAAGAGGGAAACACCATATATTTT
TRBV2	TRBD1	TRBJ1-2	-	CASSSTGEEGYTF	TGTGCCAGCAGCAGCACAGGGGAGGAGGGCTACACCTTC
TRBV28	TRBD1	TRBJ2-5	few	CASRSSTGGTETQYF	TGTGCCAGCAGGTCTTCGACAGGGGGCACGGAGACCCAGTACTTC
TRBV6-1	-	TRBJ1-2	once	CASSLGQIDGYTF	TGTGCCAGCAGCTTAGGACAGATAGATGGCTACACCTTC
TRBV19	TRBD1	TRBJ1-1	-	CASSSDRDTEAFF	TGTGCCAGTAGTTCGGACAGGGACACTGAAGCTTTCTTT
TRBV19	-	TRBJ1-1	once	CASSVPWAGSEAFF	TGTGCCAGTAGCGTTCCGTGGGCGGGTTCTGAAGCTTTCTTT
TRBV15	-	TRBJ2-7	-	CATSRDRGYEQYF	TGTGCCACCAGCAGAGACAGGGGCTACGAGCAGTACTTC
TRBV5-1	-	TRBJ2-2	-	CASSRTESGTGELFF	TGCGCCAGCAGCCGGACAGAGTCAGGTACCGGGGAGCTGTTTTTT
TRBV21-1	-	TRBJ1-2	-	CASSKRPKRGYPIYGYTF	TGTGCCAGCAGCAAAAGGCCTAAAAGGGGGTACCCAATCTATGGCTACACCTTC
TRBV5-1	-	TRBJ1-1	-	CASSWLLGGLNTEAFF	TGCGCCAGCAGCTGGTTGTTGGGAGGCTTGAACACTGAAGCTTTCTTT
TRBV7-9	TRBD1	TRBJ1-1	-	CASSLLGQGHTEAFF	TGTGCCAGCAGCTTGCTGGGACAGGGCCACACTGAAGCTTTCTTT
TRBV9	-	TRBJ1-3	few	CASSLLGGAGNTIYF	TGTGCCAGCAGCCTATTAGGGGGAGCTGGAAACACCATATATTTT
TRBV28	-	TRBJ2-7	-	CASSLLGYEQYF	TGTGCCAGCAGTTTATTGGGGTACGAGCAGTACTTC
TRBV4-2	TRBD1	TRBJ1-1	-	CASSQDRTGITNTEAFF	TGTGCCAGCAGCCAAGACCGGACAGGAATTACGAACACTGAAGCTTTCTTT
TRBV28	-	TRBJ1-4	-	CASSFRDSTNEKLFF	TGTGCCAGCAGTTTCAGGGATTCAACTAATGAAAAACTGTTTTTT
TRBV29-1	TRBD1	TRBJ1-2	-	CSVGDREDGYTF	TGCAGCGTTGGGGACAGGGAGGATGGCTACACCTTC
TRBV9	TRBD1	TRBJ1-4	-	CASSFGPGQGNEKLFF	TGTGCCAGCAGCTTTGGACCGGGACAGGGTAATGAAAAACTGTTTTTT
TRBV28	TRBD1	TRBJ1-3	-	CASSPSGQGVSGNTIYF	TGTGCCAGCAGTCCAAGCGGACAGGGGGTCTCTGGAAACACCATATATTTT
TRBV10-3	TRBD1	TRBJ1-1	-	CAITGSLGTGGNTEAFF	TGTGCCATCACCGGAAGCCTCGGGACAGGGGGGAACACTGAAGCTTTCTTT
TRBV5-1	TRBD1	TRBJ2-7	once	CASSFSGQGEGEQYF	TGCGCCAGCAGCTTTTCTGGACAGGGAGAGGGCGAGCAGTACTTC
TRBV5-6	-	TRBJ1-1	-	CASSLNAGMNTEAFF	TGTGCCAGCAGCTTGAATGCAGGCATGAACACTGAAGCTTTCTTT
TRBV7-9	-	TRBJ1-5	-	CASSSLSSQPQHF	TGTGCCAGCAGCTCCTTATCTAGTCAGCCCCAGCATTTT
TRBV7-2	-	TRBJ1-6	once	CASSFGPTEGPLHF	TGTGCCAGCAGCTTCGGGCCAACTGAGGGCCCCCTCCACTTT
TRBV9	TRBD2	TRBJ2-1	-	CASSETSGEEQFF	TGTGCCAGCAGCGAGACTAGCGGGGAAGAGCAGTTCTTC
TRBV5-1	TRBD1	TRBJ1-4	-	CASSPDRAKSEKLFF	TGCGCCAGCAGCCCAGACAGGGCGAAGAGTGAAAAACTGTTTTTT
TRBV28	-	TRBJ2-1	-	CASSLGHLRDNYNEQFF	TGTGCCAGCAGTTTAGGCCACCTCCGGGACAACTACAATGAGCAGTTCTTC
TRBV28	-	TRBJ1-1	few	CASRESRLNTEAFF	TGTGCCAGCAGGGAAAGCAGGTTGAACACTGAAGCTTTCTTT
TRBV3-1/TRBV3-2	TRBD2	TRBJ2-3	-	CASSPDRLAGGGDTQYF	TGTGCCAGCAGCCCAGACCGACTAGCGGGGGGTGGGGATACGCAGTATTTT
TRBV6-5	-	TRBJ1-2	-	CASSPRDTYGYTF	TGTGCCAGCAGTCCACGGGACACCTATGGCTACACCTTC
TRBV4-1	-	TRBJ1-6	-	CASSQVEGVNNSPLHF	TGCGCCAGCAGCCAGGTGGAGGGGGTTAATAATTCACCCCTCCACTTT
TRBV7-7	-	TRBJ1-6	-	CASSPSLQEGPLHF	TGTGCCAGCAGCCCATCGCTTCAAGAAGGGCCCCTCCACTTT
TRBV29-1	-	TRBJ1-1	-	CSVVLPKNTEAFF	TGCAGCGTTGTGTTACCCAAGAACACTGAAGCTTTCTTT
TRBV19	-	TRBJ2-5	-	CASSLGAERVETQYF	TGTGCCAGTAGTCTCGGGGCGGAAAGGGTAGAGACCCAGTACTTC
TRBV30	TRBD1	TRBJ1-1	-	CAWSGDRATEAFF	TGTGCCTGGAGTGGGGACAGGGCCACTGAAGCTTTCTTT
TRBV6-5	-	TRBJ1-5	few	CASSYSIDQNQPQHF	TGTGCCAGCAGTTACTCGATAGATCAGAATCAGCCCCAGCATTTT
TRBV7-3	-	TRBJ1-1	-	CASSLIEPNTEAFF	TGTGCCAGCAGCTTAATTGAGCCGAACACTGAAGCTTTCTTT
TRBV5-1	-	TRBJ2-1	-	CASSFAGPGSSYNEQFF	TGCGCCAGCAGCTTTGCTGGACCAGGGAGCTCCTACAATGAGCAGTTCTTC